This T cell receptor beta chain was retrieved from a study of radiotherapy plus CTLA-4 blockade in lung cancer. Repertoires were generated with immunoSEQ multiplex PCR, while TCRdb's copy carries only in-frame clones and drops some. In the table there are over 85,000 clones, roughly 85% of which are singletons. Germline loops: CDR1 SQVTM, CDR2 ANQGSEA. The CDR3 totals 13 residues. V lost 3 bases, J lost 8 bases, and 8 bases stayed unmatched. V usage is TRBV29-1 and J usage is TRBJ1-1, with 8 positions matching TRBD1. The sequence was collected from a human donor with non-small cell lung cancer that progressed on radiotherapy plus ipilimumab. The starting material was peripheral blood, obtained from a patient treated with radiotherapy plus ipilimumab. CDR3 residues: CSVDPGGASEAFF. CDR3 nucleotides: TGCAGCGTTGACCCAGGGGGCGCATCGGAAGCTTTCTTT.